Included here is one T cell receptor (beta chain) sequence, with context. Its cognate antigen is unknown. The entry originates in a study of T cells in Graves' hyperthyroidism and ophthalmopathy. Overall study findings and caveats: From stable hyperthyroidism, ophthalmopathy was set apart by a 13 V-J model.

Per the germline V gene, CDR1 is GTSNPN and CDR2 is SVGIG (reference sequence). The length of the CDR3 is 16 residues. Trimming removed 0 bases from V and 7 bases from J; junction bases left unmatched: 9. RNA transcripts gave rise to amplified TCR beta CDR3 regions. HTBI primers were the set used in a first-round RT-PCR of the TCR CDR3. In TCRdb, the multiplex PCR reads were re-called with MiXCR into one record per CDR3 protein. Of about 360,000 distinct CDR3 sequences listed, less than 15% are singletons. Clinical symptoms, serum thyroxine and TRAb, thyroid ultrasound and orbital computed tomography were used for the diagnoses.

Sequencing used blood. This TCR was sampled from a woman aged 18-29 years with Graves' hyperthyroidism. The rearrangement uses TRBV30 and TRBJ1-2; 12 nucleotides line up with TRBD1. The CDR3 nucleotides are TGTGCCTGGAGTGTAACCTTTGCGGGACAGGGGGCTGGCTACACCTTC. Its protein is CAWSVTFAGQGAGYTF. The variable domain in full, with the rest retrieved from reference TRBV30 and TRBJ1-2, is SQTIHQWPATLVQPVGSPLSLECTVEGTSNPNLYWYRQAAGRGLQLLFYSVGIGQISSEVPQNLSASRPQDRQFILSSKKLLLSDSGFYLCAWSVTFAGQGAGYTFGSGTRLTVV.